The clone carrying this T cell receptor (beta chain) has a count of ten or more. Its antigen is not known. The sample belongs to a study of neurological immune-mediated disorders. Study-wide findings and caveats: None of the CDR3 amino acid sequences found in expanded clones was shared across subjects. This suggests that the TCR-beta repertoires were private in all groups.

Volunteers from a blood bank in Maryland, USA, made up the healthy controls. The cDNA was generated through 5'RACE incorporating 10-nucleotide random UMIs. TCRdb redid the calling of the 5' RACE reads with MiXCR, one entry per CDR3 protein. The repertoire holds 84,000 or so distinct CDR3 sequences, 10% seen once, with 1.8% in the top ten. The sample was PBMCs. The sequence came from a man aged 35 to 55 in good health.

The CDR3 DNA is TGTGCCAGCAGCCAATTATTGGCCGGGGAGCTGTTTTTT. The encoded protein is CASSQLLAGELFF. The chain couples TRBV5-6 to TRBJ2-2; D gene uncertain. The V end lost 4 bases, the J end lost 6 bases, and 10 bases lay between the germline ends. Germline V gene lookup returns CDR1 SGHDT and CDR2 YYEEEE. The CDR3 covers 13 residues.